The clone carrying this T cell receptor beta chain has a count of ten or more. An end of the junction does not agree with germline; a read error may underlie this. Indicated time point: after trial treatment. This sample's treatment: LDRT plus nivolumab, ipilimumab, low-dose cyclophosphamide and aspirin (RACIN trial). Advanced solid tumors without tumor-infiltrating lymphocytes were required for inclusion. TRAV- and TRBV-specific primers, spanning alpha and beta chains, primed first-strand cDNA. A roughly 19-cycle PCR with a constant-region primer and V-primer adapter amplified TCRs. TCRdb independently ran MiXCR on the reads; one entry per CDR3 protein. The data contain some 100,000 distinct CDR3 sequences, 20% of them seen just once; the ten biggest clones take up over 4%. The data were obtained in a study of low-dose radiotherapy and immunotherapy resistance in tumors. About the research overall: From cycle 1 day 1, patients took oral aspirin 300 mg every day for four cycles.

The V gene's germline CDR1 is LNHDA and CDR2 SQIVND (reference sequence). This CDR3 is 14 amino acids long. The material was PBMCs, obtained after low-dose radiotherapy plus immunotherapy. The chain carries TRBV19 and TRBJ1-5; D unclear. The source of this sequence is a male donor with prostate cancer. The CDR3 spells CASNTPAGKQPQHF. The CDR3 DNA follows: TGTGCCAGTAACACCCCGGCAGGCAAACAGCCCCAGCATTTT.